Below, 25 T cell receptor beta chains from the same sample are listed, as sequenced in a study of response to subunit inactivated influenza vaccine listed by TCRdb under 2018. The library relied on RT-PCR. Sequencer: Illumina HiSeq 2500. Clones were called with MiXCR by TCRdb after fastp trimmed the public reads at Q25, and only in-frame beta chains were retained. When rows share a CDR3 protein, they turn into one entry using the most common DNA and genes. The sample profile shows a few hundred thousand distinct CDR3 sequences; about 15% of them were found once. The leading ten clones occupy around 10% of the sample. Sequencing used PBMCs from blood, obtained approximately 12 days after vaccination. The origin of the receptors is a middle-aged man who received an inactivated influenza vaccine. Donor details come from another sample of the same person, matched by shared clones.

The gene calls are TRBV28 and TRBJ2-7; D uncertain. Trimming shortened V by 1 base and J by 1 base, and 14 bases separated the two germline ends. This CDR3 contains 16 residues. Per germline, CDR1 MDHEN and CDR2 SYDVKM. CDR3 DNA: TGTGCCAGCAGTTTATATTTGTCGCGGCCTTCCTACGAGCAGTACTTC. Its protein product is CASSLYLSRPSYEQYF. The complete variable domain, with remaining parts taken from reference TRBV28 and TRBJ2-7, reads DVKVTQSSRYLVKRTGEKVFLECVQDMDHENMFWYRQDPGLGLRLIYFSYDVKMKEKGDIPEGYSVSREKKERFSLILESASTNQTSMYLCASSLYLSRPSYEQYFGPGTRLTVT.

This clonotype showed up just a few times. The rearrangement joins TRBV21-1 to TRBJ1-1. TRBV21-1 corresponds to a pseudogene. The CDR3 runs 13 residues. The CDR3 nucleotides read TGTGCCAGCAGCAAAGTGTCAGCTACCGAAGCTTTCTTT. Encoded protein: CASSKVSATEAFF.

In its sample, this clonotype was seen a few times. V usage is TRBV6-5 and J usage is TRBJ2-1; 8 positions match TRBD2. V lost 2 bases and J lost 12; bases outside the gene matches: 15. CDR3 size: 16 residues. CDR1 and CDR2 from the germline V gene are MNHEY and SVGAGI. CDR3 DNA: TGTGCCAGCAGTTACCAGGTGTTAGCGGGAAAAAGTGTGCAGTTCTTC. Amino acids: CASSYQVLAGKSVQFF.

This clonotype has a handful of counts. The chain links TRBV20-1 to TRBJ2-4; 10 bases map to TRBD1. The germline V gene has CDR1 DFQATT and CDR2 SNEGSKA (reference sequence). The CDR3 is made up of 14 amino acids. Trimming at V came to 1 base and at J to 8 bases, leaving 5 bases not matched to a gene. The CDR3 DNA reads TGCAGTGCTAGAGGGACAGGGGGTTCGGACATTCAGTACTTC. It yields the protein CSARGTGGSDIQYF.

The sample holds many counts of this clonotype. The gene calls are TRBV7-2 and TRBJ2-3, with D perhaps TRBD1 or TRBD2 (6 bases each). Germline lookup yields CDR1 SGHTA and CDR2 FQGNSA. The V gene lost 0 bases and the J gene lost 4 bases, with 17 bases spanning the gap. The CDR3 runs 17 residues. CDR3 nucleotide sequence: TGTGCCAGCAGCTTAGCGCCTGTCGGGGGCGGGGCAGATACGCAGTATTTT. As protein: CASSLAPVGGGADTQYF.

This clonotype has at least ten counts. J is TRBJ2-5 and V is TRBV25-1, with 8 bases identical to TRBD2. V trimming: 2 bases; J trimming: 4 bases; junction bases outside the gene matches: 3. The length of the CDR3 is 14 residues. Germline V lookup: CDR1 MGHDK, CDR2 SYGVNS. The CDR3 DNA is TGTGCCAGCAGTGAACTGCTAGCGGGAGAGACCCAGTACTTC. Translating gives CASSELLAGETQYF.

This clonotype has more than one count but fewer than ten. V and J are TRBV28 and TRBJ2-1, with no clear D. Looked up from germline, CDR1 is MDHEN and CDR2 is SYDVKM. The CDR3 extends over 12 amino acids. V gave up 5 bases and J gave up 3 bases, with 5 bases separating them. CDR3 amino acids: CASSTYYNEQFF. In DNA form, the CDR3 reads TGTGCCAGCAGTACCTACTACAATGAGCAGTTCTTC.

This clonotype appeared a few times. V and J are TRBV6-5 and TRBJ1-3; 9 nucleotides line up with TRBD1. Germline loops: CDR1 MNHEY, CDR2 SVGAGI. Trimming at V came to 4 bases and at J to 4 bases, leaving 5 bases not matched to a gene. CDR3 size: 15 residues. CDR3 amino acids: CASSLQGARGNTIYF. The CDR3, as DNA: TGTGCCAGCAGTTTACAGGGGGCGCGAGGAAACACCATATATTTT.

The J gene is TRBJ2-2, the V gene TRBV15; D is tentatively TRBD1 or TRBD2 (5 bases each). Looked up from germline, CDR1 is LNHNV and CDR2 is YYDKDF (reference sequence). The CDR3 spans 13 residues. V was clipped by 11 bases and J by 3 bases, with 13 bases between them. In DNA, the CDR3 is TGTGCCGGGACGTTCGACTACACCGGGGAGCTGTTTTTT. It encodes CAGTFDYTGELFF.

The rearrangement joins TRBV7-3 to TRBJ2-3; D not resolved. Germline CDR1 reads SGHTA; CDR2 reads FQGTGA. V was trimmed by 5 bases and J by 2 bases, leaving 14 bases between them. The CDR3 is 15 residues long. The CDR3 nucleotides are TGTGCCAGCAGCCCTACGGCCTCCCACACAGATACGCAGTATTTT. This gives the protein CASSPTASHTDTQYF. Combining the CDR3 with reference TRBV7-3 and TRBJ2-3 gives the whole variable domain GAGVSQTPSNKVTEKGKYVELRCDPISGHTALYWYRQSLGQGPEFLIYFQGTGAADDSGLPNDRFFAVRPEGSVSTLKIQRTERGDSAVYLCASSPTASHTDTQYFGPGTRLTVL.

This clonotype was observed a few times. CDR3 bases: TGTGCCAGCAGCTATCCTAGCGGGTCCTCCTACGAGCAGTACTTC. Encoded protein: CASSYPSGSSYEQYF. The gene calls are TRBV7-9 and TRBJ2-7; TRBD2 aligns across 8 bases. This CDR3 spans 15 amino acids. Unmatched junction bases numbered 5, after V lost 4 bases and J lost 0 bases. The germline CDR1 and CDR2 sequences are SEHNR and FQNEAQ (reference sequence).

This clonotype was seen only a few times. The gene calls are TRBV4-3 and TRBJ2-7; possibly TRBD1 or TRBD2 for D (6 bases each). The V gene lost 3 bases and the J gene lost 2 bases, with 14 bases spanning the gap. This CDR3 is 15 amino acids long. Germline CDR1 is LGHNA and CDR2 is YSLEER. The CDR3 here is CASSHMVGGPYEQYF. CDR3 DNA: TGCGCCAGCAGCCACATGGTGGGGGGCCCCTACGAGCAGTACTTC.

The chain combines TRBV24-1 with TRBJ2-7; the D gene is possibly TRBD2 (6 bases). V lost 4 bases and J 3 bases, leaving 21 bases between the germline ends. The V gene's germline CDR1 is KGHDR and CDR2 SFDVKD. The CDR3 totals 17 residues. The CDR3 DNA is TGTGCCACCAGTGACCCTAGAAAAGGAGGGTCTTTCTACGAGCAGTACTTC. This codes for CATSDPRKGGSFYEQYF.

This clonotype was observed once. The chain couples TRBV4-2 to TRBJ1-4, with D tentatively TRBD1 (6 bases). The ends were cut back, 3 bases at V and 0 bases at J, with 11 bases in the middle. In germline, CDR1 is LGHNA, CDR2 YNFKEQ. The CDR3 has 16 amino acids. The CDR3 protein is CASSQETGATNEKLFF. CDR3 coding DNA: TGTGCCAGCAGCCAGGAGACAGGTGCAACTAATGAAAAACTGTTTTTT.

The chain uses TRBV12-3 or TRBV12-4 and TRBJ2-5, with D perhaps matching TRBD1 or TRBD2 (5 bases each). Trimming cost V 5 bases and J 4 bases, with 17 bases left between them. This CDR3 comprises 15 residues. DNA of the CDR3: TGTGCCAGCAGTCCCACCGTTACAGGAGGAGAGACCCAGTACTTC. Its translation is CASSPTVTGGETQYF.

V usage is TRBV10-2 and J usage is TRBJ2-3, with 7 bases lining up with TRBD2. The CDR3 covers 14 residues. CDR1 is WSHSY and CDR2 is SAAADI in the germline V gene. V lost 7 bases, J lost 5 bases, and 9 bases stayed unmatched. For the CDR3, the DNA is TGCGCCAGCACTGTCGCGGGAGTGAGAGATACGCAGTATTTT. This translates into CASTVAGVRDTQYF.

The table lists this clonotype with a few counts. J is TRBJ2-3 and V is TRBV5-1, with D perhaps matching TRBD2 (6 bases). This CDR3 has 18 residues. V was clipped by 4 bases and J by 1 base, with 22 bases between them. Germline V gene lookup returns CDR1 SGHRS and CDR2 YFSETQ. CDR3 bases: TGCGCCAGCAGCCGATCGCAGTCCGGGCGGGGCCGCACAGATACGCAGTATTTT. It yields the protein CASSRSQSGRGRTDTQYF. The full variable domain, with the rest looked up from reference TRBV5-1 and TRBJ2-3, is KAGVTQTPRYLIKTRGQQVTLSCSPISGHRSVSWYQQTPGQGLQFLFEYFSETQRNKGNFPGRFSGRQFSNSRSEMNVSTLELGDSALYLCASSRSQSGRGRTDTQYFGPGTRLTVL.

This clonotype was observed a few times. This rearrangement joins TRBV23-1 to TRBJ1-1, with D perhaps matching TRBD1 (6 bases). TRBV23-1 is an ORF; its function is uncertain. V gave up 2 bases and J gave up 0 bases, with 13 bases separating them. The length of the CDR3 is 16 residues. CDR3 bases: TGCGCCAGCAGTCAAACCCGGGACAACATGAACACTGAAGCTTTCTTT. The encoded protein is CASSQTRDNMNTEAFF.

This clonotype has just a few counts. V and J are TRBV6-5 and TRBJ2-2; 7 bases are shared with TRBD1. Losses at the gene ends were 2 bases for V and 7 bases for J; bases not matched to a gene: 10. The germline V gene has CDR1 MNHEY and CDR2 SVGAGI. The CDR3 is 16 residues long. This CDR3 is CASSYAPGGLGGELFF. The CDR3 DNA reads TGTGCCAGCAGTTACGCTCCAGGGGGTCTGGGCGGGGAGCTGTTTTTT.

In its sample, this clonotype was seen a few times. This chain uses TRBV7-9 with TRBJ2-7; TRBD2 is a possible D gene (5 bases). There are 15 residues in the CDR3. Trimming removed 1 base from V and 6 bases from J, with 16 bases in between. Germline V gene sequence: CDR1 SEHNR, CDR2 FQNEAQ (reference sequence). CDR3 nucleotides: TGTGCCAGCAGCTTAGTGTGGCCCCATGAGGGCGAGCAGTACTTC. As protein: CASSLVWPHEGEQYF.

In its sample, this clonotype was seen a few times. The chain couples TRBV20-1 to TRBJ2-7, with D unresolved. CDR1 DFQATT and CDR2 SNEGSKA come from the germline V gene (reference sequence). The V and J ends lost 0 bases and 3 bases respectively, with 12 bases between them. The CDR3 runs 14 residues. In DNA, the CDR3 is TGCAGTGCTAGAGATTTCAGTGGGGACTACGAGCAGTACTTC. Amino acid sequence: CSARDFSGDYEQYF.

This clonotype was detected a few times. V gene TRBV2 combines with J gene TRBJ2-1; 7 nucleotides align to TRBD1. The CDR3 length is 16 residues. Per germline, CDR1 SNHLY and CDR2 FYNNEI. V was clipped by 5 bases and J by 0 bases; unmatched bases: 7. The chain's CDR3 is CASSSKTGSSYNEQFF. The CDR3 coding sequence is TGTGCCAGCAGTTCAAAGACAGGGAGCTCCTACAATGAGCAGTTCTTC. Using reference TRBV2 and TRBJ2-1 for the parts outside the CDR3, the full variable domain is EPEVTQTPSHQVTQMGQEVILRCVPISNHLYFYWYRQILGQKVEFLVSFYNNEISEKSEIFDDQFSVERPDGSNFTLKIRSTKLEDSAMYFCASSSKTGSSYNEQFFGPGTRLTVL.

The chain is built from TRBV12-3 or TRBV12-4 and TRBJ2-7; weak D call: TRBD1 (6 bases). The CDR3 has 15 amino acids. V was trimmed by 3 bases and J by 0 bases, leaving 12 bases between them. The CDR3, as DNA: TGTGCCAGCAGTTTTTCGGACAGCCACTCCTACGAGCAGTACTTC. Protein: CASSFSDSHSYEQYF.

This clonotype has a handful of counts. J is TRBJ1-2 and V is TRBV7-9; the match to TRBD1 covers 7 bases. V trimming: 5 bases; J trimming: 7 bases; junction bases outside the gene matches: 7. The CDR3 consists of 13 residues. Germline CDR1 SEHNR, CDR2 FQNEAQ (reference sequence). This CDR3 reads CASSVTGVGGYTF. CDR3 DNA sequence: TGTGCCAGCAGCGTAACAGGGGTTGGTGGCTACACCTTC.

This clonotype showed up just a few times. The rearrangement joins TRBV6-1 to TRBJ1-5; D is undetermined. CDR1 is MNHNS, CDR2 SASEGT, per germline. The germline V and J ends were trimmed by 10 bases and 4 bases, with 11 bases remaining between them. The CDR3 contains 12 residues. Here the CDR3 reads CATKRWNQPQHF. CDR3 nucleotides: TGTGCCACCAAAAGGTGGAATCAGCCCCAGCATTTT.